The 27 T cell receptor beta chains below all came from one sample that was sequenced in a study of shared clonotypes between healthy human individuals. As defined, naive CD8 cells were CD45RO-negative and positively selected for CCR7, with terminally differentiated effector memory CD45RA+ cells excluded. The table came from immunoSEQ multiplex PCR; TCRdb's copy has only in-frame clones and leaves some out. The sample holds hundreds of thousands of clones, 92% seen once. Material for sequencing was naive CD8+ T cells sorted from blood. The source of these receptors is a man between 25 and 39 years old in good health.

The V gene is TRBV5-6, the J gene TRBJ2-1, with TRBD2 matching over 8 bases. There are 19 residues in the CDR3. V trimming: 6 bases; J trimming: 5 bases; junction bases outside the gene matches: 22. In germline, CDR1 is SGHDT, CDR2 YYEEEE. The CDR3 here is CASKQGPDELADANNEQFF. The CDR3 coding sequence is TGTGCCAGCAAACAGGGACCAGACGAACTAGCGGATGCGAACAATGAGCAGTTCTTC. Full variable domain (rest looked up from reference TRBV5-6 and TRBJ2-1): DAGVTQSPTHLIKTRGQQVTLRCSPKSGHDTVSWYQQALGQGPQFIFQYYEEEERQRGNFPDRFSGHQFPNYSSELNVNALLLGDSALYLCASKQGPDELADANNEQFFGPGTRLTVL.

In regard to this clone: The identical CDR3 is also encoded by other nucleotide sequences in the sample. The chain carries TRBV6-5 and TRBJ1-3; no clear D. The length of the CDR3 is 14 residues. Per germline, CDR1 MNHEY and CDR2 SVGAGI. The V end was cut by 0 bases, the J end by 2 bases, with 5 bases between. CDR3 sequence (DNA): TGTGCCAGCAGTTACTCTGGGGCTGGAAACACCATATATTTT. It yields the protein CASSYSGAGNTIYF.

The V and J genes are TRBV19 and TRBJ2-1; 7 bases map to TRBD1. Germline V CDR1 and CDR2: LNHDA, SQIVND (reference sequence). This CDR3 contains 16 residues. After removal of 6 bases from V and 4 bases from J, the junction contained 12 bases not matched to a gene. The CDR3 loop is CASRVARTGEYNEQFF. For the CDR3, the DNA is TGTGCCAGTAGGGTCGCAAGGACAGGCGAGTACAATGAGCAGTTCTTC.

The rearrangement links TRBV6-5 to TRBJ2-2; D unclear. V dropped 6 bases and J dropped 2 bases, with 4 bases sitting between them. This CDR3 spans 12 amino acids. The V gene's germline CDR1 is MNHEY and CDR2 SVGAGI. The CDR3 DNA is TGTGCCAGCAGGATTAACACCGGGGAGCTGTTTTTT. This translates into CASRINTGELFF.

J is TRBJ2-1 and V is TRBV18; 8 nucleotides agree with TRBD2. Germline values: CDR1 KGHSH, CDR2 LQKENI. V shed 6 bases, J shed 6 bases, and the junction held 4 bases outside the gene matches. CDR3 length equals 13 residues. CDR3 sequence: CASSGLAVNEQFF. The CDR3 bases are TGTGCCAGCTCCGGACTAGCTGTCAATGAGCAGTTCTTC. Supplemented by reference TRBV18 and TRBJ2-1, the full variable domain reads NAGVMQNPRHLVRRRGQEARLRCSPMKGHSHVYWYRQLPEEGLKFMVYLQKENIIDESGMPKERFSAEFPKEGPSILRIQQVVRGDSAAYFCASSGLAVNEQFFGPGTRLTVL.

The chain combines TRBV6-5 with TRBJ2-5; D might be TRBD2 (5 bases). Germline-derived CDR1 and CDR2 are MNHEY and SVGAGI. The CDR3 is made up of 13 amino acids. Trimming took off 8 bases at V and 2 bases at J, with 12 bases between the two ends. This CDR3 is CASSSWTQETQYF. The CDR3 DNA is TGTGCCAGCTCCTCTTGGACTCAAGAGACCCAGTACTTC.

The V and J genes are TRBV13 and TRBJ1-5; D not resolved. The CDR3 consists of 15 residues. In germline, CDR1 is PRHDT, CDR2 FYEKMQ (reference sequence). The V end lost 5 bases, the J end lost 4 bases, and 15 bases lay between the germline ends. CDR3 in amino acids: CASSAGPPGNQPQHF. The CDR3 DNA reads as TGTGCCAGCAGCGCCGGGCCGCCGGGGAATCAGCCCCAGCATTTT.

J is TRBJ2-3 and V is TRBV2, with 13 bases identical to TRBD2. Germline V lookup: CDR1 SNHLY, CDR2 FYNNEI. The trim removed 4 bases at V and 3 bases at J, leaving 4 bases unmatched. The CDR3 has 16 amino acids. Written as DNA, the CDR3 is TGTGCCAGCAGTGCCGAACTAGCGGGAGGGACAGATACGCAGTATTTT. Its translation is CASSAELAGGTDTQYF. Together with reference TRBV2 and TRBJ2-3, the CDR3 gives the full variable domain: EPEVTQTPSHQVTQMGQEVILRCVPISNHLYFYWYRQILGQKVEFLVSFYNNEISEKSEIFDDQFSVERPDGSNFTLKIRSTKLEDSAMYFCASSAELAGGTDTQYFGPGTRLTVL.

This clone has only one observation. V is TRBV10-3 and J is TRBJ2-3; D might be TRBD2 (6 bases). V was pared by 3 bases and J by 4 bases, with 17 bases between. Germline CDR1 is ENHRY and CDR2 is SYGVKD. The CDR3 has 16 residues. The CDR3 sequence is CAISDTLGRDADTQYF. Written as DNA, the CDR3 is TGTGCCATCAGTGATACCCTAGGGCGGGACGCAGATACGCAGTATTTT.

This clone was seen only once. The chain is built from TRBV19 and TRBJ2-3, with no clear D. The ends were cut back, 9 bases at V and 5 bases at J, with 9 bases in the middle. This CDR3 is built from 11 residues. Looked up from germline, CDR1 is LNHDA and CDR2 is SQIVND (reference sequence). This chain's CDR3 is CASPEEDTQYF. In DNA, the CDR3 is TGTGCCAGCCCCGAGGAAGATACGCAGTATTTT.

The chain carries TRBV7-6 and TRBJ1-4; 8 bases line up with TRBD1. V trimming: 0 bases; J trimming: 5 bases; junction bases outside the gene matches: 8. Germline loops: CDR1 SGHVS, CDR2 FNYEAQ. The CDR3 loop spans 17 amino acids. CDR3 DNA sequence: TGTGCCAGCAGCTTAGCCCGTGGGACAGGTGTGAATGAAAAACTGTTTTTT. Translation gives CASSLARGTGVNEKLFF.

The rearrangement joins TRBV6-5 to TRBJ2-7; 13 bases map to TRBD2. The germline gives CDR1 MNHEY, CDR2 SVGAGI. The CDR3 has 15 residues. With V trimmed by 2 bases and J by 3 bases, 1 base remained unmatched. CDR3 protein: CASSYGTSGDYEQYF. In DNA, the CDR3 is TGTGCCAGCAGTTACGGGACTAGCGGGGACTACGAGCAGTACTTC.

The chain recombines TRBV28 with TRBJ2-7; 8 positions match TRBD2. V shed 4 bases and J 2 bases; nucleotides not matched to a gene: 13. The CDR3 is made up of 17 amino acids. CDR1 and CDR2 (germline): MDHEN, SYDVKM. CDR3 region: CASSSARSGRYTYEQYF. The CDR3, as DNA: TGTGCCAGCAGTTCCGCGAGAAGCGGGAGATACACCTACGAGCAGTACTTC.

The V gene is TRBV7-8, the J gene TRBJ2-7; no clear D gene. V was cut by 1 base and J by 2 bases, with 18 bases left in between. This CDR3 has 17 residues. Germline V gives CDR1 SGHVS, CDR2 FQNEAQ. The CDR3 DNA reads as TGTGCCAGCAGCTTAGGTGAGGCCGGGTCCGGTCCCTACGAGCAGTACTTC. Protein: CASSLGEAGSGPYEQYF.

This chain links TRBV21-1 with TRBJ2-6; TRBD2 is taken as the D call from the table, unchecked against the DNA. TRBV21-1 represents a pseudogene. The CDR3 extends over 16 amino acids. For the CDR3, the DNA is TGTGCCAGCAGCAAAGCGCGCGGGGTCTGGGCCAACGTCCTGACTTTC. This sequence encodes CASSKARGVWANVLTF.

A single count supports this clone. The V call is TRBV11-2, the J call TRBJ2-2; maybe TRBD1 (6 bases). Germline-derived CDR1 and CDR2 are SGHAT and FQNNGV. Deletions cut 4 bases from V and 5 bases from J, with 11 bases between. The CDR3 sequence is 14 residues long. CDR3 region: CASSSRGGTGELFF. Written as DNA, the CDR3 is TGTGCCAGCAGCTCCAGAGGGGGAACCGGGGAGCTGTTTTTT.

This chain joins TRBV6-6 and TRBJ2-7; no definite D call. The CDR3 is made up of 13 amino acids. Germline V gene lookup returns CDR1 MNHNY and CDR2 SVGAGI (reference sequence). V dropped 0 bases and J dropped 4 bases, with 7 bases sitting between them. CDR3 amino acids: CASSYSYVYEQYF. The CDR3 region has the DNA TGTGCCAGCAGTTACTCTTACGTGTACGAGCAGTACTTC.

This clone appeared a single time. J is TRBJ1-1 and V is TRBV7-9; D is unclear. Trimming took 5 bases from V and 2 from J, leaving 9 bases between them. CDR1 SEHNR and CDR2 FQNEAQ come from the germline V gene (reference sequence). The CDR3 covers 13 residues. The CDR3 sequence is CASSSTSNTEAFF. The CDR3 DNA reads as TGTGCCAGCAGCAGCACGTCCAACACTGAAGCTTTCTTT.

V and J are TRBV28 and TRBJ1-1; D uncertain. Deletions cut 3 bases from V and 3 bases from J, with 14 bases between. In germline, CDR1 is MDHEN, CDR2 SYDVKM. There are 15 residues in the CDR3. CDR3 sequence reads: CASSLFGSRDTEAFF. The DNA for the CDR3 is TGTGCCAGCAGTTTGTTTGGTTCAAGGGACACTGAAGCTTTCTTT.

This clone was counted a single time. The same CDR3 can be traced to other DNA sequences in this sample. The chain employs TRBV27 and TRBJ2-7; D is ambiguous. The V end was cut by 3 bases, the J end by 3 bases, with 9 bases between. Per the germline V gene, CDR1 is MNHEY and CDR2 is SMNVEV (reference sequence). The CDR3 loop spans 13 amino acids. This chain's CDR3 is CASSLNSYYEQYF. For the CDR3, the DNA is TGTGCCAGCAGTTTGAACAGTTACTACGAGCAGTACTTC.

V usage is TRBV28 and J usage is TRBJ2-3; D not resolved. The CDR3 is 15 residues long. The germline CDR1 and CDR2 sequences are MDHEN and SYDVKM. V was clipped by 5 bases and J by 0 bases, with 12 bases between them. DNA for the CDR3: TGTGCCAGCAGTCCAGGCTTGGCTAGCACAGATACGCAGTATTTT. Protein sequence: CASSPGLASTDTQYF.

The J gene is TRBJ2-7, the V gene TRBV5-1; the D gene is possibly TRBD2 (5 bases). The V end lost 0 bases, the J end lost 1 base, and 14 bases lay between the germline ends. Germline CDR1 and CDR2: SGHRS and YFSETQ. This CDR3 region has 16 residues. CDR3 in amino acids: CASSLEGRGTSYEQYF. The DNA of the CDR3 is TGCGCCAGCAGCTTGGAAGGGAGAGGTACTTCCTACGAGCAGTACTTC.

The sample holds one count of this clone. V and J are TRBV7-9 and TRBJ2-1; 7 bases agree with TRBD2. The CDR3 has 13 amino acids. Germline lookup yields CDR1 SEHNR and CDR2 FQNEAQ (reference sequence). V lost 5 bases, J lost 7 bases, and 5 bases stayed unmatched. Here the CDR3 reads CASSGRLANEQFF. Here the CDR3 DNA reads TGTGCCAGCAGCGGCAGACTAGCAAATGAGCAGTTCTTC.

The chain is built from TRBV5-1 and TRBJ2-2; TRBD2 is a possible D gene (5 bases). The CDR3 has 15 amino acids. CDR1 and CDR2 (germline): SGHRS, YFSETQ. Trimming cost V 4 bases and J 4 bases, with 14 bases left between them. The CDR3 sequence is CASSPYYEGTGELFF. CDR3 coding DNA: TGCGCCAGCAGCCCGTACTATGAGGGCACCGGGGAGCTGTTTTTT.

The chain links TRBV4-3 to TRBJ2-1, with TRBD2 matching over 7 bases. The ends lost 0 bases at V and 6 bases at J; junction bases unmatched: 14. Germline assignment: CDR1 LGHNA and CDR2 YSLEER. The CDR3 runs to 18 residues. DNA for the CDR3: TGCGCCAGCAGCCAAGAGCTAGCGGCGGAGGGAAGCCTCAATGAGCAGTTCTTC. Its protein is CASSQELAAEGSLNEQFF.

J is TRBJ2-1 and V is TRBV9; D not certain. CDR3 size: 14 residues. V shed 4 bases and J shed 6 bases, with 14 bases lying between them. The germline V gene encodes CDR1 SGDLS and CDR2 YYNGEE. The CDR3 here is CASSLVGRPNEQFF. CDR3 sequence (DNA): TGTGCCAGCAGCCTTGTCGGACGGCCCAATGAGCAGTTCTTC. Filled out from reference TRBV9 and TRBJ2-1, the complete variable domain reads DSGVTQTPKHLITATGQRVTLRCSPRSGDLSVYWYQQSLDQGLQFLIQYYNGEERAKGNILERFSAQQFPDLHSELNLSSLELGDSALYFCASSLVGRPNEQFFGPGTRLTVL.

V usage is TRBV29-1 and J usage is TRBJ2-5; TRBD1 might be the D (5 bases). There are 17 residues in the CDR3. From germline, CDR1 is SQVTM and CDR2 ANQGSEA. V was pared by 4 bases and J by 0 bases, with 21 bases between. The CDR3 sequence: CSVGGYDSAMYQETQYF. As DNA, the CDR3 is TGCAGCGTTGGAGGTTACGACAGCGCCATGTACCAAGAGACCCAGTACTTC.